These 29 T cell receptor beta chains originate from one sample sequenced in a study of regulatory T cells in long-lasting Graves disease. The time point was: newly diagnosed GD, antithyroid drugs for less than 3 months. After RNA was extracted from PBMCs, the TCR library was made from it. In building TCR beta libraries, iRepertoire HTBI primers were used together with Arm-PCR of CDR3 regions. MiXCR was run by TCRdb on the multiplex PCR reads, yielding one entry per CDR3 protein. The sample comprises about 440,000 distinct CDR3 sequences, about 15% of which are singletons, and over 15% rests with the top ten. Separately, the same data were catalogued under a study of T cells in Graves' hyperthyroidism and ophthalmopathy.

This specimen was peripheral blood mononuclear cells (PBMCs), taken at new diagnosis, from a patient treated with antithyroid drugs. Every receptor here comes from a woman in her thirties with Graves disease.

In this sample, this clonotype turned up many times. This chain connects TRBV5-4 to TRBJ1-1; no firm D call. Trimming took 1 base from V and 0 from J, leaving 10 bases between them. Germline CDR1 is SGHNT and CDR2 is YYREEE (reference sequence). The CDR3 is 15 residues long. CDR3 coding DNA: TGTGCCAGCAGCTTGTCGGAGGGCTTGAACACTGAAGCTTTCTTT. It translates to CASSLSEGLNTEAFF.

Points on this clonotype: A single base is all that separates this from a far larger clone, so a read error is likely. The CDR3 carries no conserved terminal phenylalanine or tryptophan, so it likely arises from a read error. The limits of the CDR3 on the DNA are not certain, so only TCRdb's listed CDR3 is given. This chain connects TRBV11-2 to TRBJ2-3; the tabulated D call, TRBD2, remains unverified against the DNA. CDR1 and CDR2 from the germline V gene are SGHAT and FQNNGV. 15 amino acids form the CDR3, both terminal residues included. This CDR3 reads CASSSGLAERNEQFL.

This clonotype was picked up many times. The chain couples TRBV6-2 or TRBV6-3 to TRBJ2-3, with 13 nucleotides matching TRBD2. The V segment lost 7 bases and the J segment 4 bases; nucleotides outside the gene matches: 5. Germline V gives CDR1 MNHEY, CDR2 SVGEGT. The CDR3 is made up of 15 amino acids. The CDR3 nucleotides are TGTGCCAGCACCCGGACTAGCGGGAGTGCAGATACGCAGTATTTT. Amino acids: CASTRTSGSADTQYF.

This clonotype was observed a handful of times. This chain joins TRBV7-2 and TRBJ1-2; D is unresolved. The CDR3 has 15 residues. Deletions cut 0 bases from V and 2 bases from J, with 10 bases between. Germline V gene data show CDR1 as SGHTA and CDR2 as FQGNSA. Here the CDR3 reads CASSLARAVNYGYTF. The CDR3 DNA sequence: TGTGCCAGCAGCTTAGCGAGGGCGGTGAACTATGGCTACACCTTC.

The V gene is TRBV19, the J gene TRBJ2-1, with 10 positions matching TRBD2. The junction had 15 bases not matched to a gene; V was cut back by 7 bases and J by 12 bases. CDR3 size: 15 residues. Germline CDR1 reads LNHDA; CDR2 reads SQIVND (reference sequence). The CDR3 DNA reads as TGTGCCAGTACCGAACTAGCGGGACAGCTTAGCGGGCAGTTCTTC. This gives the protein CASTELAGQLSGQFF.

The CDR3 protein is CASSVNTNTEAFF. The DNA for the CDR3 is TGTGCCAGCAGCGTAAACACAAACACTGAAGCTTTCTTT. This chain uses TRBV9 with TRBJ1-1; D unclear. V was pared by 1 base and J by 2 bases, with 6 bases between. The V gene's germline CDR1 is SGDLS and CDR2 YYNGEE. The CDR3 runs to 13 residues.

This clonotype was detected many times. The chain has TRBV12-3 or TRBV12-4 and TRBJ1-1, with 7 bases that match TRBD1. The CDR3 is 14 amino acids. V shed 4 bases and J 10 bases; nucleotides not matched to a gene: 12. Here the CDR3 reads CASSSSPGGSRAFF. The CDR3 DNA reads TGTGCCAGCAGTTCCAGTCCAGGGGGAAGTAGAGCTTTCTTT.

This clonotype was seen ten or more times. The J gene is TRBJ2-1, the V gene TRBV20-1, with 7 bases matching TRBD2. This CDR3 region has 14 residues. Looked up from germline, CDR1 is DFQATT and CDR2 is SNEGSKA (reference sequence). Germline trimming cut 5 bases from V and 6 bases from J; bases unmatched to any gene: 10. The CDR3 loop is CSAPRAGVGNEQFF. In nucleotides, the CDR3 is TGCAGTGCTCCACGGGCGGGAGTTGGCAATGAGCAGTTCTTC.

Many counts were recorded for this clonotype. The chain links TRBV6-1 to TRBJ1-1; a possible D gene is TRBD1 (6 bases). The V end was cut by 10 bases, the J end by 6 bases, with 21 bases between. This CDR3 contains 14 residues. CDR1 and CDR2 (germline): MNHNS, SASEGT. The CDR3, as DNA: TGTGCCACTCTAAAAAGGTTTTCAGGGGCTGAAGCTTTCTTT. It yields the protein CATLKRFSGAEAFF.

This chain uses TRBV6-5 with TRBJ2-6; perhaps TRBD1 as D (6 bases). Trimming shortened V by 2 bases and J by 0 bases, and 11 bases separated the two germline ends. The CDR3 is 17 amino acids. Per the germline V gene, CDR1 is MNHEY and CDR2 is SVGAGI. CDR3 loop: CASSYRTEFSGANVLTF. The CDR3 DNA reads as TGTGCCAGCAGTTACAGGACAGAGTTCTCTGGGGCCAACGTCCTGACTTTC.

This clonotype was seen many times. The gene calls are TRBV6-1 and TRBJ2-7; D is possibly TRBD1 (5 bases). CDR1 is MNHNS and CDR2 is SASEGT in the germline V gene. The CDR3 runs to 12 residues. V lost 5 bases and J lost 5, with 10 bases in between. In DNA, the CDR3 is TGTGCCAGCAGTACTACCAGGGACGAGCAGTACTTC. Amino acids: CASSTTRDEQYF.

Many counts were recorded for this clonotype. The CDR3 bases are TGTGCCAGCAGGAGGACAGGGGCAAGGACAGATACGCAGTATTTT. It encodes CASRRTGARTDTQYF. V is TRBV27 and J is TRBJ2-3, with 9 positions matching TRBD1. Trimming removed 6 bases from V and 3 bases from J; junction bases left unmatched: 7. This CDR3 is 15 amino acids long. Germline CDR1 reads MNHEY; CDR2 reads SMNVEV (reference sequence).

Ten or more counts support this clonotype. The chain couples TRBV6-5 to TRBJ1-1; D is unresolved. Germline values: CDR1 MNHEY, CDR2 SVGAGI. With 0 bases removed from V and 3 bases from J, the gap between germline ends came to 11 bases. This CDR3 is 15 amino acids long. This chain's CDR3 is CASSYSRGGDTEAFF. Written as DNA, the CDR3 is TGTGCCAGCAGTTACTCACGGGGAGGCGACACTGAAGCTTTCTTT.

This clonotype appeared a few times. The gene calls are TRBV4-1 and TRBJ2-1, with 10 positions matching TRBD2. Germline CDR1 and CDR2: MGHRA and YSYEKL. The V gene end was trimmed by 5 bases and the J gene end by 2 bases; junction bases not matched to a gene: 6. The CDR3 consists of 16 residues. CDR3 in DNA: TGCGCCAGCAGCATAAGTCTAGCGGGAGCCTACAATGAGCAGTTCTTC. This codes for CASSISLAGAYNEQFF.

This clonotype was counted between two and nine times. The chain is built from TRBV24-1 and TRBJ1-1; D gene unclear. Trimming pared 7 bases from V and 4 bases from J, leaving 12 bases between. CDR1 and CDR2 from the germline V gene are KGHDR and SFDVKD. The CDR3 runs 13 residues. The CDR3 coding sequence is TGTGCCACCAGCGAGGGTTGGAGCACTGAAGCTTTCTTT. Protein sequence: CATSEGWSTEAFF.

At least ten counts were recorded for this clonotype. V usage is TRBV30 and J usage is TRBJ2-3; D is undetermined. The CDR3 spans 13 residues. V was cut by 2 bases and J by 1 base, with 7 bases left in between. CDR1 and CDR2 (germline): GTSNPN, SVGIG (reference sequence). The CDR3 spells CAWSPTGTDTQYF. Here the CDR3 DNA reads TGTGCCTGGAGTCCTACCGGCACAGATACGCAGTATTTT.

Many counts were recorded for this clonotype. The rearrangement joins TRBV12-3 or TRBV12-4 to TRBJ2-1, with TRBD2 matching over 14 bases. This CDR3 region has 14 residues. V trimming: 3 bases; J trimming: 9 bases; junction bases outside the gene matches: 1. DNA for the CDR3: TGTGCCAGCAGTTTGACTAGCGGGAGGGTTGAGCAGTTCTTC. Protein sequence: CASSLTSGRVEQFF.

Comment on this clonotype: One base separates it from a far larger clone, so it is likely a read error. The J gene is TRBJ2-7, the V gene TRBV27, with 9 bases aligning to TRBD2. CDR1 MNHEY and CDR2 SMNVEV come from the germline V gene (reference sequence). The CDR3 totals 15 residues. CDR3 DNA: TGTGCCAGCAGTTTAGGCACTAGCGGGCCCTACGGGCAGTACTTC. Translating it yields CASSLGTSGPYGQYF.

This rearrangement joins TRBV30 to TRBJ2-3; D not certain. CDR3 length: 11 amino acids. Trimming shortened V by 4 bases and J by 6 bases, and 8 bases separated the two germline ends. The germline V gene has CDR1 GTSNPN and CDR2 SVGIG (reference sequence). The CDR3 DNA reads as TGTGCCTGGAAAATCCAGGATACGCAGTATTTT. Residues: CAWKIQDTQYF.

This clonotype turned up a few times. The chain joins TRBV7-9 to TRBJ1-3; D is unclear. Trimming pared 1 base from V and 12 bases from J, leaving 13 bases between. Looked up from germline, CDR1 is SEHNR and CDR2 is FQNEAQ (reference sequence). The CDR3 runs to 13 residues. The CDR3 is CASSLDSRHGIYF. In DNA, the CDR3 is TGTGCCAGCAGCTTAGACTCGAGGCATGGCATATATTTT.

In its sample, this clonotype was seen many times. CDR3 DNA: TGTGCCAGCTCTCTCACGTGGGGACAGGCAGATACGCAGTATTTT. Amino acid sequence: CASSLTWGQADTQYF. This chain joins TRBV18 and TRBJ2-3, with TRBD1 matching 8 bases. Trimming removed 6 bases from V and 4 bases from J; junction bases left unmatched: 9. The CDR3 loop spans 15 amino acids. Looked up from germline, CDR1 is KGHSH and CDR2 is LQKENI.

V gene TRBV6-5 combines with J gene TRBJ2-7; D is perhaps TRBD2 (5 bases). Trimming left V 2 bases short and J 5 bases short, with 19 bases between. This CDR3 has 16 residues. Germline loops: CDR1 MNHEY, CDR2 SVGAGI. CDR3 coding DNA: TGTGCCAGCAGTTACGCCTCTATGGGGAGCGTTAACGAGCAGTACTTC. It codes for CASSYASMGSVNEQYF.

This clonotype was picked up a small number of times. This rearrangement joins TRBV9 to TRBJ2-3, with 9 bases identical to TRBD2. The V and J ends lost 5 bases and 4 bases, in that order; junction bases with no gene match: 2. The length of the CDR3 is 13 residues. Germline V CDR1 and CDR2: SGDLS, YYNGEE. CDR3 loop: CASRGTSPDTQYF. CDR3 nucleotides: TGTGCCAGCAGAGGGACTAGCCCAGATACGCAGTATTTT. Supplemented by reference TRBV9 and TRBJ2-3, the full variable domain reads DSGVTQTPKHLITATGQRVTLRCSPRSGDLSVYWYQQSLDQGLQFLIQYYNGEERAKGNILERFSAQQFPDLHSELNLSSLELGDSALYFCASRGTSPDTQYFGPGTRLTVL.

Notes on this clonotype: A read error is possible here, since a much larger clone lies one base away. A read error is likely, as this CDR3 ends without the conserved phenylalanine or tryptophan. The chain carries TRBV6-2 or TRBV6-3 and TRBJ2-2; 7 bases fit TRBD2. Germline-derived CDR1 and CDR2 are MNHEY and SVGEGT. The CDR3 is 17 amino acids. J gave up 2 bases and V 0 bases, and 6 bases lay outside the gene matches. DNA for the CDR3: TGTGCCAGCAGTTACTCGCGGAGCGGGATCAACACCGGGGAGCTGTTTCTT. Translation gives CASSYSRSGINTGELFL.

The gene calls are TRBV9 and TRBJ2-5, with D perhaps assigned TRBD1 or TRBD2 (6 bases each). Trimming left V 4 bases short and J 0 bases short, with 10 bases between. From germline, CDR1 is SGDLS and CDR2 YYNGEE. The CDR3 loop spans 14 amino acids. CDR3 sequence (DNA): TGTGCCAGCAGCACGAGGGGGGACCAAGAGACCCAGTACTTC. As protein: CASSTRGDQETQYF.

This clonotype was recorded many times. This chain joins TRBV11-1 and TRBJ2-2; TRBD2 is a possible D gene (5 bases). Germline CDR1 reads SGHAT; CDR2 reads FQDESV (reference sequence). CDR3 size: 16 residues. V was shortened by 0 bases and J by 2 bases, with 10 bases between the two germline ends. CDR3 region: CASSLAPGINTGELFF. In DNA form, the CDR3 reads TGTGCCAGCAGCTTAGCGCCCGGGATAAACACCGGGGAGCTGTTTTTT.

Of note for this clonotype: A single base separates this from a much larger clone, so it may be a read error. The J gene is TRBJ2-5, the V gene TRBV12-3 or TRBV12-4, with TRBD1 identical over 7 bases. This CDR3 contains 16 residues. CDR3: CANSAPDRVWQETQYF. CDR3 in DNA: TGTGCCAACAGTGCCCCCGACAGGGTGTGGCAAGAGACCCAGTACTTC.

Many counts were recorded for this clonotype. The chain uses TRBV24-1 and TRBJ2-3; the D gene is possibly TRBD2 (5 bases). Per germline, CDR1 KGHDR and CDR2 SFDVKD. Between the trimmed V and J ends, which lost 4 bases and 3 bases, there was a span of 10 bases. The CDR3 has 14 amino acids. This chain's CDR3 is CATSDLSETDTQYF. DNA of the CDR3: TGTGCCACCAGTGACCTTAGCGAGACAGATACGCAGTATTTT.

In this sample, this clonotype turned up a few times. A much larger clone sits a single nucleotide away, making a read error possible. This chain uses TRBV11-1 with TRBJ2-7; D gene unclear. The CDR3 spans 16 residues. CDR1 and CDR2 (germline): SGHAT, FQDESV (reference sequence). The V end lost 3 bases, the J end lost 3 bases, and 18 bases lay between the germline ends. The CDR3: CASSFGAARLSYEQYF. DNA for the CDR3: TGTGCCAGCAGCTTCGGTGCAGCGAGACTCAGCTACGAGCAGTACTTC. Variable domain in full (rest from reference TRBV11-1 and TRBJ2-7): EAEVAQSPRYKITEKSQAVAFWCDPISGHATLYWYRQILGQGPELLVQFQDESVVDDSQLPKDRFSAERLKGVDSTLKIQPAELGDSAMYLCASSFGAARLSYEQYFGPGTRLTVT.